The T cell receptor (beta chain) under discussion was sequenced for a study of blood T cells in healthy people across ages. The CDR3 contains 15 residues. Germline CDR1 reads LNHNV; CDR2 reads YYDKDF (reference sequence). Losses at the gene ends were 4 bases for V and 5 bases for J; bases not matched to a gene: 10. For the second PCR, which ran for about 7 to 11 cycles, a sample-barcoded 5' primer and a J-beta primer mix were used. The template-switch adaptor was a 5' adaptor with 12 random nucleotides. It tagged each cDNA molecule. MiXCR, run by TCRdb on the 5' RACE reads, gives a single entry per CDR3 protein. The table shows around 990,000 distinct CDR3 sequences, with roughly two fifths occurring only once. This clonotype has just a few counts.

The sequenced sample consisted of blood. The genes are TRBV15 and TRBJ1-1; 7 nucleotides align to TRBD1. This TCR came from a man younger than 35 in good health. The CDR3 spells CATSTFTGDNTEAFF. The CDR3 bases are TGTGCCACCAGCACTTTCACAGGGGATAATACTGAAGCTTTCTTT.